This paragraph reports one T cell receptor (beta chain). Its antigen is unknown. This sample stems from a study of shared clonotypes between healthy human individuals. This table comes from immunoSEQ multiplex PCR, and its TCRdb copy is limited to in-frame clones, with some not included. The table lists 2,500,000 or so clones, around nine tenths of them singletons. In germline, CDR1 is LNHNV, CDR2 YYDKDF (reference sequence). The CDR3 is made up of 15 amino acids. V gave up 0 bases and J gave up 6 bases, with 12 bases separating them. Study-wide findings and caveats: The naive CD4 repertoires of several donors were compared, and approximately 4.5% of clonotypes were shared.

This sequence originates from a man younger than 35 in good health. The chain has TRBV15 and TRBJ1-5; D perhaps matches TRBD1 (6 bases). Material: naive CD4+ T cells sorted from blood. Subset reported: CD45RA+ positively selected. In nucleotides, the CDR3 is TGTGCCACCAGCAGAGATCGCAGGGGTAGTCAGCCCCAGCATTTT. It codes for CATSRDRRGSQPQHF.